One T cell receptor (beta chain) is described in this entry. This receptor's antigen is unknown. Base-call qualities are not available, and no considerably larger clone is one nucleotide away. This specimen comes from a study of radiation and T cells in renal cell carcinoma (dated by TCRdb to between 2020 and 2021). Study-level background: In total, almost 55 samples, comprising around 25 tumors and some 27 peripheral blood samples, were subjected to TCR beta sequencing. In the roughly 54 samples combined, about 4 million unique CDR3 nucleotide sequences were found, encoding approximately 2,900,000 unique CDR3 amino acid sequences. Here is what the overall study found, with its caveats: Irradiated tumors showed higher TCR clonality than controls, with the top 100 clonotypes averaging around 54% of the repertoire versus about 45% in nephrectomy-only tumors. Intratumoral heterogeneity went uncaptured because the only tumor material available was small regions of about 1 g. A greater number of dominant CDR3 motifs was detected in irradiated tumors than in control tumors, and a larger share of the repertoire was occupied by these motifs in irradiated tumors than in control tumors. With a single-armed trial design, the study had no way to address how radiation dose or scheduling affects the TCR repertoire.

Inclusive of the bounding cysteine and phenylalanine, the CDR3 is 16 residues long. The entry retains the CDR3 DNA only, 48 bases that are in frame from base 1. V is cut back by 3 bases and J by 2 bases, with 5 bases in the junction unmatched. For CDR1 and CDR2, the germline V gene lists SGHRS and YFSETQ. Following the manufacturer's recommendations, the immunoSEQ kit was used to generate TCR beta libraries from genomic DNA. To prepare libraries, a first multiplex PCR with proprietary primers was run, followed by a second PCR that added unique barcodes, and a bead cleanup was done after each round. A kit-provided positive control reaction and a negative control reaction were included in every sample batch. The final libraries were assessed on an Agilent 4200 TapeStation D1000 ScreenTape, pooled by volume, and quantified by qPCR. Sequencing was performed on an Illumina NextSeq500 using a MidOutput 150-cycle cartridge, with 156 Read1 cycles, 15 Index1 cycles, and the kit custom primers. The pooled library was loaded at 0.95 to 1 pM with about 18% PhiX control spiked in. In the source study's methods: The vendor-processed data were analyzed in R, and a clonotype was defined as all T cells that share the same CDR3 nucleotide sequence. In the clone abundance analyses, frequencies in each sample were normalized to that sample's 10,000 most abundant clones. Public T cell clones, which averaged fewer than five per sample, were excluded before analysis. Dominant motif analysis used ImmunoMap with the PAM10 matrix, gap penalty 30 and homology threshold 0.3; motifs with cumulative frequency at least 0.01 counted as dominant. This is the immuneACCESS table as TCRdb keeps it, with only in-frame sequences that have V and J called. A part of the clones is gone; compared with another copy, unresolved V genes explain less than half, and the rest is unexplained. D and trimming were read from the DNA, whereas the V and J calls and clone size are those reported in that table. In this sample the table shows 6,000 to 8,000 clones, about 61% of which occur a single time. The ten largest account for roughly 43% of the sample.

Taken with the paper, the label for time point translates to: tumor resected at nephrectomy. What this sample's treatment or condition label stands for: treatment-naive control, cytoreductive nephrectomy. For controls, tumors were taken from treatment-naive renal cell carcinoma patients who had cytoreductive nephrectomy with no radiation beforehand. Every patient had renal cell carcinoma of clear cell pathology. The control tumors used for TCR sequencing were from a few females and approximately 11 males, were resected between the early 2010s and the mid-2010s, and had a median patient age of roughly 58 years (range about 40 to 90). Tumors were mechanically dissociated, digested with collagenase/hyaluronidase at 37 °C, processed in gentleMACS C tubes, and stored in liquid nitrogen. Genomic DNA for TCR sequencing was prepared using the QIAamp DNA Blood Mini Kit (Qiagen). Only samples passing all quality control checks were included in the analyses.

The sequence was collected from an older woman with renal cell carcinoma. The sample was tumor tissue, taken from a patient whose treatment was nephrectomy without radiotherapy. The chain is encoded by TRBV5-1 joined to TRBJ2-3; 11 bases in between match TRBD2. For the CDR3, the sequence is CASSSGLAASTDTQYF. The DNA sequence is given as TGCGCCAGCAGCTCGGGACTAGCGGCATCCACAGATACGCAGTATTTT.